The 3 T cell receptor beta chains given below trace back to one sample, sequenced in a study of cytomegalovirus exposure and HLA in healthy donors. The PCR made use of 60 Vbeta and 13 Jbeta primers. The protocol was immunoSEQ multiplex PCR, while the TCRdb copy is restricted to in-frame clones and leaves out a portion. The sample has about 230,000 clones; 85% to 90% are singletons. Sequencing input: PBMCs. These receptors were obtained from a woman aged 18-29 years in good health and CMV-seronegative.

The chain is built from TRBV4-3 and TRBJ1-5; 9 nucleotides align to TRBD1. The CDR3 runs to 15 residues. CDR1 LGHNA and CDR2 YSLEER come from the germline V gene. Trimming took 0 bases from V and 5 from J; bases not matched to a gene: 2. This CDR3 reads CASSQDDRGDQPQHF. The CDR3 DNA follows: TGCGCCAGCAGCCAAGATGACAGGGGGGATCAGCCCCAGCATTTT.

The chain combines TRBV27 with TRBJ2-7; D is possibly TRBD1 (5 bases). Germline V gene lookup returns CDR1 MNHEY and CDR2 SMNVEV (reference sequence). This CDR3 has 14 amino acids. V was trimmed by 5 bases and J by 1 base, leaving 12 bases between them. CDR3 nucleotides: TGTGCCAGCAGTCTGCAGGGAAATTCCTACGAGCAGTACTTC. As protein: CASSLQGNSYEQYF.

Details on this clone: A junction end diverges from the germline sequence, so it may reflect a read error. The CDR3 here is CASSFYQGETGW. DNA of the CDR3: TGTGCCAGCAGCTTTTACCAGGGTGAGACAGGGTGG. This rearrangement joins TRBV13 to TRBJ1-1, with 7 bases aligning to TRBD1. Germline V gives CDR1 PRHDT, CDR2 FYEKMQ (reference sequence). The CDR3 is made up of 12 amino acids.